Following are 4 T cell receptor beta chains from one sample sequenced in a study of vaccination and CD4 T cells after COVID-19. Sequencing of cultured CD4+ T cell DNA used the Oncomine TCR Beta short-read assay. MiXCR was run by TCRdb on the PCR reads, yielding one entry per CDR3 protein. The table lists around 10,000 distinct CDR3 sequences, around half of them singletons. Noted treatment: approximately 9-day PBMC culture with coronavirus spike peptide pools or control peptides (ViraFEST assay). The antigens these receptors bind are not known. The sample was CD4+ T cells from blood, cultured in vitro. These receptors originate from a human donor who had recovered from COVID-19.

Regarding this clonotype: One end of the junction is discordant with germline, which a read error may explain. The chain has TRBV25-1 and TRBJ1-2; 7 nucleotides match TRBD1. CDR3 length: 15 amino acids. Germline lookup yields CDR1 MGHDK and CDR2 SYGVNS. The CDR3 loop is CTSSSHNRGDYGYTF. CDR3 coding DNA: TGTACCAGCAGTTCTCATAACAGGGGAGACTATGGCTACACCTTC.

This chain joins TRBV30 and TRBJ2-6; 8 nucleotides align to TRBD1. The germline CDR1 and CDR2 sequences are GTSNPN and SVGIG (reference sequence). This CDR3 is built from 15 residues. V was clipped by 4 bases and J by 3 bases; unmatched bases: 5. This chain's CDR3 is CAWTPGGGGANVLTF. CDR3 nucleotides: TGTGCCTGGACGCCAGGGGGCGGTGGGGCCAACGTCCTGACTTTC.

The V call is TRBV6-1, the J call TRBJ2-7; tentative D call: TRBD2 (7 bases). V dropped 7 bases and J dropped 1 base, with 11 bases sitting between them. The germline gives CDR1 MNHNS, CDR2 SASEGT. This CDR3 has 13 amino acids. CDR3 DNA sequence: TGTGCCAGCAAAGGGGGGGAATCCTACGAGCAGTACTTC. Translated: CASKGGESYEQYF.

This clonotype was observed a handful of times. This sequence joins TRBV15 and TRBJ1-3; D gene unclear. CDR3 length: 13 amino acids. Germline loops: CDR1 LNHNV, CDR2 YYDKDF (reference sequence). V was clipped by 7 bases and J by 3 bases, with 10 bases between them. The CDR3 bases are TGTGCCACCACCATCATGGGTGGAAACACCATATATTTT. It yields the protein CATTIMGGNTIYF.